What follows are 12 T cell receptor beta chains derived from one specimen sequenced in a study. Each CDR3 protein gets one entry after TCRdb re-called the 5' RACE reads with MiXCR. The sample has 35,000 to 50,000 distinct CDR3 sequences, about 20% seen once. Treg sorting used a CD4+CD25+CD127-/low gate. The source material was Tregs sorted from blood. The receptor set was obtained from a female donor with breast cancer.

This clonotype was counted a few times. The chain combines TRBV5-1 with TRBJ1-1; possible D gene TRBD1, 6 bases. V dropped 7 bases and J dropped 4 bases, with 14 bases sitting between them. The CDR3 extends over 13 amino acids. Germline V gene data show CDR1 as SGHRS and CDR2 as YFSETQ. CDR3 in amino acids: CASFGVGGTEAFF. Here the CDR3 DNA reads TGCGCCAGCTTCGGGGTAGGGGGCACTGAAGCTTTCTTT.

A note on this clonotype: With a much larger clone just one base away, this may be a read error. This chain links TRBV7-2 with TRBJ2-7; TRBD2 agrees at 7 bases. This CDR3 contains 14 residues. The germline V gene has CDR1 SGHTA and CDR2 FQGNSA. The CDR3 loop reads CAGSVSGTQYEQYF. As DNA, the CDR3 is TGTGCCGGCAGCGTCAGCGGGACCCAGTACGAGCAGTACTTC.

Regarding this clonotype: A much larger clone differs by one base, so this may be a read error. The CDR3 nucleotides are TGCGCCAGCAGCCAAGCATTAGAGGGGGCCGAAAATGACTACACCTTC. Translation: CASSQALEGAENDYTF. The chain employs TRBV4-1 and TRBJ1-2; 7 bases map to TRBD1. This CDR3 has 16 residues. J was trimmed by 10 bases and V by 1 base; bases with no gene match: 15. Germline CDR1 is MGHRA and CDR2 is YSYEKL.

Ten or more counts support this clonotype. The rearrangement joins TRBV4-3 to TRBJ2-3; D not certain. V was clipped by 1 base and J by 4 bases, with 3 bases between them. This CDR3 has 12 residues. Germline V lookup: CDR1 LGHNA, CDR2 YSLEER. This chain's CDR3 is CASSQVPDTQYF. As DNA, the CDR3 is TGCGCCAGCAGCCAAGTTCCAGATACGCAGTATTTT.

Details on this clonotype: The junction departs from germline at one end; a sequencing error may be responsible. The CDR3 coding sequence is TGTGCCAGCAGCTTAAACTCCCCTAGGGAAAAACTGCTTTTT. Residues: CASSLNSPREKLLF. The rearrangement links TRBV7-8 to TRBJ1-4; no reliable D call. This CDR3 is built from 14 residues. CDR1 and CDR2 (germline): SGHVS, FQNEAQ.

This clonotype was detected a few times. This chain uses TRBV5-5 with TRBJ2-5, with D possibly TRBD1 on 5 matching bases. Trimming pared 2 bases from V and 1 base from J, leaving 9 bases between. The germline CDR1 and CDR2 sequences are SGHKS and YYEKEE (reference sequence). The CDR3 totals 14 residues. The CDR3 loop is CASSFGRGQETQYF. CDR3 DNA: TGTGCCAGCAGCTTTGGAAGGGGCCAAGAGACCCAGTACTTC. The variable domain in full, with the rest retrieved from reference TRBV5-5 and TRBJ2-5, is DAGVTQSPTHLIKTRGQQVTLRCSPISGHKSVSWYQQVLGQGPQFIFQYYEKEERGRGNFPDRFSARQFPNYSSELNVNALLLGDSALYLCASSFGRGQETQYFGPGTRLLVL.

This clonotype was found a few times. V usage is TRBV28 and J usage is TRBJ2-1; the match to TRBD1 covers 8 bases. The CDR3 is made up of 15 amino acids. CDR1 and CDR2 from the germline V gene are MDHEN and SYDVKM. The V and J ends lost 8 bases and 6 bases, in that order; junction bases with no gene match: 12. The chain's CDR3 is CASGGQGNFVNEQFF. In DNA, the CDR3 is TGTGCCAGCGGAGGACAGGGTAATTTTGTCAATGAGCAGTTCTTC.

Comments on this clonotype: This clone may be a read error of a much larger clone one base away. The chain links TRBV7-9 to TRBJ1-1; possibly TRBD1 for D (6 bases). Germline values: CDR1 SEHNR, CDR2 FQNEAQ (reference sequence). This CDR3 is built from 13 residues. This chain's CDR3 is CASSPPQGTEAIF. The CDR3 region has the DNA TGTGCCAGCAGCCCCCCACAGGGCACTGAAGCTATCTTT.

The rearrangement links TRBV12-3 or TRBV12-4 to TRBJ1-1; D remains unclear. This CDR3 contains 11 residues. With 7 bases removed from V and 2 bases from J, the gap between germline ends came to 5 bases. The CDR3 DNA sequence: TGTGCCAGCACCTTTAACACTGAAGCTTTCTTT. Translation gives CASTFNTEAFF.

This clonotype has ten or more counts. DNA of the CDR3: TGTGCCAGCAGGAAGGGATGGGCCGACAACTATGGCTACACCTTC. Translation: CASRKGWADNYGYTF. The chain uses TRBV12-3 or TRBV12-4 and TRBJ1-2; no clear D gene. V lost 6 bases to trimming and J lost 2 bases, with 16 bases between them. The CDR3 extends over 15 amino acids.

The genes are TRBV5-6 and TRBJ2-1, with TRBD2 matching over 7 bases. The CDR3 spans 16 residues. The V segment lost 0 bases and the J segment 0 bases; nucleotides outside the gene matches: 3. Germline loops: CDR1 SGHDT, CDR2 YYEEEE. CDR3 in amino acids: CASSLGGGGSYNEQFF. The CDR3 coding sequence is TGTGCCAGCAGCTTGGGAGGCGGGGGCTCCTACAATGAGCAGTTCTTC.

The gene calls are TRBV24-1 and TRBJ2-2; D unresolved. The ends were cut back, 7 bases at V and 5 bases at J, with 10 bases in the middle. Germline-derived CDR1 and CDR2 are KGHDR and SFDVKD. The CDR3 runs 13 residues. In nucleotides, the CDR3 is TGTGCCACCAGGGATGGATGGACCGGGGAGCTGTTTTTT. It codes for CATRDGWTGELFF.